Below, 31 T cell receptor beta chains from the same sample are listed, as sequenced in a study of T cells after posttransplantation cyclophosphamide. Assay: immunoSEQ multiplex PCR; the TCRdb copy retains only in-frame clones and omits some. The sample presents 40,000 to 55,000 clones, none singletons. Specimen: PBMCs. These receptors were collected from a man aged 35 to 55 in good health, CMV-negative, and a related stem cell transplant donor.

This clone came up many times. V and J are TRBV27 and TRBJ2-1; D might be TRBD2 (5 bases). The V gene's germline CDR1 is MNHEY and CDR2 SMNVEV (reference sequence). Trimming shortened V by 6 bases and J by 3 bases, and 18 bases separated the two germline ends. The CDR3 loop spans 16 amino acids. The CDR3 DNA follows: TGTGCCAGCAGACTCACAAATGAGGGTTACTACAATGAGCAGTTCTTC. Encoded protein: CASRLTNEGYYNEQFF.

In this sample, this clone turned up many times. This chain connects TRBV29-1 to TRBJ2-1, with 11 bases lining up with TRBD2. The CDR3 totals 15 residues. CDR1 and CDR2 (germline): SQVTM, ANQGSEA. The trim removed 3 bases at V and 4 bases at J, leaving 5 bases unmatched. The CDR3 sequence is CSVEGGTSGYNEQFF. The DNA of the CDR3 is TGCAGCGTTGAGGGAGGGACTAGCGGATACAATGAGCAGTTCTTC.

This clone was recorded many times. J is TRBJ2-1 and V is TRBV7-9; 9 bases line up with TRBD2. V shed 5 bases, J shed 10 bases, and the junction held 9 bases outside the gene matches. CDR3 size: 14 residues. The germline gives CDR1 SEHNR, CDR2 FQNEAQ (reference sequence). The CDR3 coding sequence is TGTGCCAGCAGCCCGGGAGCGGGGGGCTGGGAGCAGTTCTTC. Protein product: CASSPGAGGWEQFF. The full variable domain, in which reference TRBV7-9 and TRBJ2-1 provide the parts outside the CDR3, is DTGVSQNPRHKITKRGQNVTFRCDPISEHNRLYWYRQTLGQGPEFLTYFQNEAQLEKSRLLSDRFSAERPKGSFSTLEIQRTEQGDSAMYLCASSPGAGGWEQFFGPGTRLTVL.

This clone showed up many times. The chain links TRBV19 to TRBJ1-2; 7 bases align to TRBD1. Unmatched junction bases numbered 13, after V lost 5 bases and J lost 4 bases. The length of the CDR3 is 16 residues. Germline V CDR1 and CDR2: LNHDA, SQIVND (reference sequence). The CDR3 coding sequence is TGTGCCAGTAGTCCGAGAACGGGACAGCCCGCCTATGGCTACACCTTC. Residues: CASSPRTGQPAYGYTF.

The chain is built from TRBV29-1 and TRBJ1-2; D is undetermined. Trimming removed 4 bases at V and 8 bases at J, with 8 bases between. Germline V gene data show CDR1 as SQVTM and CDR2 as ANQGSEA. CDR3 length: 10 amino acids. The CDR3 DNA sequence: TGCAGCGTTGGATCGAGCGGCTACACCTTC. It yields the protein CSVGSSGYTF.

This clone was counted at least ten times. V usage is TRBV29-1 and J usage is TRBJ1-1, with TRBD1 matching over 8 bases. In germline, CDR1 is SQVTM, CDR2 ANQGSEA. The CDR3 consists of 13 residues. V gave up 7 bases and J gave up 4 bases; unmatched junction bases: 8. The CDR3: CSALTGGGTEAFF. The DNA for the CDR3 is TGCAGCGCCCTAACAGGGGGTGGCACTGAAGCTTTCTTT.

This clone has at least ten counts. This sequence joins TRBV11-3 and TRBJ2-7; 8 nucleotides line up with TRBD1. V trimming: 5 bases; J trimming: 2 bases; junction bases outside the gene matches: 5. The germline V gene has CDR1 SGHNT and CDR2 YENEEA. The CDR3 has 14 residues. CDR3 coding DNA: TGTGCCAGCAGCCCCTGGGACAGGCCCTACGAGCAGTACTTC. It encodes CASSPWDRPYEQYF.

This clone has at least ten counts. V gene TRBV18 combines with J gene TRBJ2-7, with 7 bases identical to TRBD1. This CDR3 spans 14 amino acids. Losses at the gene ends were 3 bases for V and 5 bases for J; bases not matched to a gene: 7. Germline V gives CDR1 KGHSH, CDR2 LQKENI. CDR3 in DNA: TGTGCCAGCTCACCGGAAGACAGGGCGGACGAGCAGTACTTC. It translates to CASSPEDRADEQYF.

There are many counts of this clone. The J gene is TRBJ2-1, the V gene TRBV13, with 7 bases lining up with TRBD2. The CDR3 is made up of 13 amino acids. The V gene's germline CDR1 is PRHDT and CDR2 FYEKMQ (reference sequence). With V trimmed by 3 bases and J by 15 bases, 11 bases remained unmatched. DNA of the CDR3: TGTGCCAGCAGCTTTTTAGGGCGGGAGTACCCGTTCTTC. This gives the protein CASSFLGREYPFF.

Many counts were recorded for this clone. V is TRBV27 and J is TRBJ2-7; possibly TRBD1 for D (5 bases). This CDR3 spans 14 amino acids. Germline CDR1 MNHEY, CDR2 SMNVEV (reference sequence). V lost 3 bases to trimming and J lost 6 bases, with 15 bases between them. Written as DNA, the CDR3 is TGTGCCAGCAGTTTGTCTCAGGGCTGGGGCGAGCAGTACTTC. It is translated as CASSLSQGWGEQYF.

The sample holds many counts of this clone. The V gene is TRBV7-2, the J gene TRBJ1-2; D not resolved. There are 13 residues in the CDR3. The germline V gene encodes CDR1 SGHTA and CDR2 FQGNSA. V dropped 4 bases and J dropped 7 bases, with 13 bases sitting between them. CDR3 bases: TGTGCCAGCAGCTCGAGGAACACCGCTGGCTACACCTTC. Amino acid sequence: CASSSRNTAGYTF.

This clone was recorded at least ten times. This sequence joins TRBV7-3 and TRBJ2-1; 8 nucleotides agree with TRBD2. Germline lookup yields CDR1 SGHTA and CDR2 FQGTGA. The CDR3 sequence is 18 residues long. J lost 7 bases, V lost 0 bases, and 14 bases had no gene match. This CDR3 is CASSLTGREGPLDNEQFF. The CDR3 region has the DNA TGTGCCAGCAGCTTAACGGGCCGGGAGGGTCCCCTGGATAATGAGCAGTTCTTC.

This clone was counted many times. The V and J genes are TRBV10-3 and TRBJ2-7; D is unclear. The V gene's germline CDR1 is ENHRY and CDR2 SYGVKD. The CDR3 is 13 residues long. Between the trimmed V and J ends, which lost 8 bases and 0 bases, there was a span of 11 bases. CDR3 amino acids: CAIAEPSSYEQYF. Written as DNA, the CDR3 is TGTGCCATCGCGGAGCCAAGCTCCTACGAGCAGTACTTC.

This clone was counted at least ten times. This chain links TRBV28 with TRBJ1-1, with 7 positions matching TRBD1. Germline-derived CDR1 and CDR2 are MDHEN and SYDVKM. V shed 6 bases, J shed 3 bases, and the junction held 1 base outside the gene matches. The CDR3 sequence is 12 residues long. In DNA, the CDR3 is TGTGCCAGCAGCACAGGGGACACTGAAGCTTTCTTT. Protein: CASSTGDTEAFF.

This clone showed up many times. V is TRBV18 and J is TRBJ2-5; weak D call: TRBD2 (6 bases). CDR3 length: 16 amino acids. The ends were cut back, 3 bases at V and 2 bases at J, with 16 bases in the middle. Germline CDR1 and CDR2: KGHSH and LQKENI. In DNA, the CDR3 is TGTGCCAGCTCACCCGCTTCGTCAGGGAGGCAAGAGACCCAGTACTTC. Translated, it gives CASSPASSGRQETQYF. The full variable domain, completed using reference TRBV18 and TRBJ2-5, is NAGVMQNPRHLVRRRGQEARLRCSPMKGHSHVYWYRQLPEEGLKFMVYLQKENIIDESGMPKERFSAEFPKEGPSILRIQQVVRGDSAAYFCASSPASSGRQETQYFGPGTRLLVL.

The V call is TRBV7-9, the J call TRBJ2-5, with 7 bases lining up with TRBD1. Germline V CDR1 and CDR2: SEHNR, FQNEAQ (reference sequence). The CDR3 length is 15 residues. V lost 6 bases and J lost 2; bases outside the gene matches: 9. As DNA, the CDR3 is TGTGCCAGCAGTTCTTCCGGACAGGCGCAAGAGACCCAGTACTTC. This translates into CASSSSGQAQETQYF.

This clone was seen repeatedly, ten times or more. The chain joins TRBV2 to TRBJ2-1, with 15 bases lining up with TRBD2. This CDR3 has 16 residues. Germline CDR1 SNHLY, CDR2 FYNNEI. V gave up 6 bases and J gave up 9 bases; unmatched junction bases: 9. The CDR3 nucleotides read TGTGCCAGCAGCGCCGGGACTAGCGGGAGGTTCGGTGAGCAGTTCTTC. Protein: CASSAGTSGRFGEQFF.

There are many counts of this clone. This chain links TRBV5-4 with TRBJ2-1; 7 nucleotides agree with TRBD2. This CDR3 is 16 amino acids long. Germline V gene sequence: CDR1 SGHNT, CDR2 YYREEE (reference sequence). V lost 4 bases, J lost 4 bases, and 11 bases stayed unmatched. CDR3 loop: CASSPSRSGTYNEQFF. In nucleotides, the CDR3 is TGTGCCAGCAGCCCCTCCCGAAGCGGGACGTACAATGAGCAGTTCTTC. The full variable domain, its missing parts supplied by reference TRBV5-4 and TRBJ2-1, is ETGVTQSPTHLIKTRGQQVTLRCSSQSGHNTVSWYQQALGQGPQFIFQYYREEENGRGNFPPRFSGLQFPNYSSELNVNALELDDSALYLCASSPSRSGTYNEQFFGPGTRLTVL.

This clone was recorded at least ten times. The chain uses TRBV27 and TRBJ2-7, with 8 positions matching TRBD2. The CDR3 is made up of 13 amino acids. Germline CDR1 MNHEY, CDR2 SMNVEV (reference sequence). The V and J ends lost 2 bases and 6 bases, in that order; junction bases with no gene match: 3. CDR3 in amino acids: CASSLTGGGEQYF. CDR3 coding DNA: TGTGCCAGCAGTTTAACCGGGGGGGGCGAGCAGTACTTC.

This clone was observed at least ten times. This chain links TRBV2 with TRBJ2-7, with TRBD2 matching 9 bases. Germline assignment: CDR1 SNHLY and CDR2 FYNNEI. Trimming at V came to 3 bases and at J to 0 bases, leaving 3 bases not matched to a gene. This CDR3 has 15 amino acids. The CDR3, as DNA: TGTGCCAGCAGTGAGACTAGCGGAAGCTCCTACGAGCAGTACTTC. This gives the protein CASSETSGSSYEQYF.

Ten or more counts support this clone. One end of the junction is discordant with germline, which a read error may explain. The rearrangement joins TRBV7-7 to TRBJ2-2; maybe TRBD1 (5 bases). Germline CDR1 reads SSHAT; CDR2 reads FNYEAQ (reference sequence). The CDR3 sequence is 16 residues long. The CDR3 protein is CASSLGRTPNTGELFF. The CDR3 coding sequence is TGTGCTAGCAGCTTAGGCAGGACACCGAACACCGGGGAGCTGTTTTTT.

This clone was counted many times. In nucleotides, the CDR3 is TGTGCCAGCAGTCCGGGACAGGGGAAAGAAAAACTGTTTTTT. As protein: CASSPGQGKEKLFF. The genes are TRBV27 and TRBJ1-4; 10 positions match TRBD1. This CDR3 region has 14 residues. The J segment lost 8 bases and the V segment lost 5 bases, leaving 5 bases of the junction unmatched. The germline V gene encodes CDR1 MNHEY and CDR2 SMNVEV (reference sequence).

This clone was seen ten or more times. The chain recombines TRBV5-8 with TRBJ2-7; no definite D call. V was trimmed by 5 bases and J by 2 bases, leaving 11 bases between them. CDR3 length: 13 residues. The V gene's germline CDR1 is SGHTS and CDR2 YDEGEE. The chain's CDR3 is CASSHSSPYEQYF. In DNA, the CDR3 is TGTGCCAGCAGTCACAGTTCTCCCTACGAGCAGTACTTC.

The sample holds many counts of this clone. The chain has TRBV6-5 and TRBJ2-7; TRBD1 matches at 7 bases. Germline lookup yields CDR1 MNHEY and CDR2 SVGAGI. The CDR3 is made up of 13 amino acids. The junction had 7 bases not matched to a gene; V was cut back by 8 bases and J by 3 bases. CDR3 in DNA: TGTGCCAGCTTGGGGGCAGGGGGCTACGAGCAGTACTTC. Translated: CASLGAGGYEQYF.

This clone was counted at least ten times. In nucleotides, the CDR3 is TGCAGCGTTTTAACAGGGGGAAAGGAAAATGGCTACACCTTC. Translated, it gives CSVLTGGKENGYTF. V and J are TRBV29-1 and TRBJ1-2; 8 positions agree with TRBD1. The ends lost 5 bases at V and 6 bases at J; junction bases unmatched: 11. CDR1 and CDR2 from the germline V gene are SQVTM and ANQGSEA. CDR3 size: 14 residues.

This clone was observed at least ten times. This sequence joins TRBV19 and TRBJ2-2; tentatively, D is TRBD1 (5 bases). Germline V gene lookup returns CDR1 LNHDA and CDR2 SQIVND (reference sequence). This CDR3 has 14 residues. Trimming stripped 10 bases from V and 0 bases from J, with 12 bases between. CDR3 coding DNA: TGTGCCACAAGACAGATTTCGAACACCGGGGAGCTGTTTTTT. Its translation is CATRQISNTGELFF.

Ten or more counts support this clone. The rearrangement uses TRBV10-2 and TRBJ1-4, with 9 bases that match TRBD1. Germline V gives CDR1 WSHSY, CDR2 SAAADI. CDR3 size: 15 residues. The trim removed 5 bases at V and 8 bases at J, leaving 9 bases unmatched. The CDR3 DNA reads TGCGCCAGCAGTTCATGGACAGGGGTGAGAGAAAAACTGTTTTTT. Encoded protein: CASSSWTGVREKLFF.

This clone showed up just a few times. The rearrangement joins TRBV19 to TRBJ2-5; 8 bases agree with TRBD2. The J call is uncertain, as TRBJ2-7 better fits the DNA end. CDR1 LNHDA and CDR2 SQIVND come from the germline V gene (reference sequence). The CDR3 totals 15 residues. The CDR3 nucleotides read TGTGCCAGTAGTCTTCTAGCGGGTATTGCCTACGAGCAGTACTTC. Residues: CASSLLAGIAYEQYF.

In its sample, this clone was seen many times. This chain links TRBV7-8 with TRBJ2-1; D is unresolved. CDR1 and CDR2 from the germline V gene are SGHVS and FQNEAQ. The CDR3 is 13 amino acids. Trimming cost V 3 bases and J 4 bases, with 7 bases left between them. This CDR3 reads CASSFSPYNEQFF. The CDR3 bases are TGTGCCAGCAGCTTCTCCCCTTACAATGAGCAGTTCTTC.

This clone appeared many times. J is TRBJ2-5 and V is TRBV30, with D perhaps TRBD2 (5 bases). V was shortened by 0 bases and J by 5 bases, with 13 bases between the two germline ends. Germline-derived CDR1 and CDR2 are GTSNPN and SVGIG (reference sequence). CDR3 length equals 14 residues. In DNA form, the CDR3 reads TGTGCCTGGAGTGTACGAGGGATCGGGGAGACCCAGTACTTC. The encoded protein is CAWSVRGIGETQYF. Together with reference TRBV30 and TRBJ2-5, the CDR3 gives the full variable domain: SQTIHQWPATLVQPVGSPLSLECTVEGTSNPNLYWYRQAAGRGLQLLFYSVGIGQISSEVPQNLSASRPQDRQFILSSKKLLLSDSGFYLCAWSVRGIGETQYFGPGTRLLVL.

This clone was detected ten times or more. This chain's CDR3 is CASSQDRQGLYEQYF. The CDR3 DNA is TGCGCCAGCAGCCAAGATCGACAGGGGCTCTACGAGCAGTACTTC. V and J are TRBV4-3 and TRBJ2-7; 8 positions match TRBD1. The V gene's germline CDR1 is LGHNA and CDR2 YSLEER. The J segment lost 3 bases and the V segment lost 0 bases, leaving 4 bases of the junction unmatched. The CDR3 has 15 residues.